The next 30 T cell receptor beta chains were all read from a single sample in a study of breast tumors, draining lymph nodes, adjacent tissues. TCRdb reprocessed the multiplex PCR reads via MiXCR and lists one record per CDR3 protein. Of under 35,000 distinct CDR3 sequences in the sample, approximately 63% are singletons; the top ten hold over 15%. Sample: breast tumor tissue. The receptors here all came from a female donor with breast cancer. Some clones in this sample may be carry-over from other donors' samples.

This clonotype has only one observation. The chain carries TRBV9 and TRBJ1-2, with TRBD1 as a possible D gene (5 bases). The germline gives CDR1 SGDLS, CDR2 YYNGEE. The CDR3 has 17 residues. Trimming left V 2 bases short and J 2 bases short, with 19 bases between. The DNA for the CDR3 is TGTGCCAGCAGCGTCAGCTCACGCCAGGGAACCAACTATGGCTACACCTTC. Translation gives CASSVSSRQGTNYGYTF.

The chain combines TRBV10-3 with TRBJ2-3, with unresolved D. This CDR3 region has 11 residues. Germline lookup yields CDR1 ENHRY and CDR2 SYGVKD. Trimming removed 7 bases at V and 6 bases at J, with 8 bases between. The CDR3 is CAIKKRDTQYF. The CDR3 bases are TGTGCCATCAAAAAGAGGGATACGCAGTATTTT.

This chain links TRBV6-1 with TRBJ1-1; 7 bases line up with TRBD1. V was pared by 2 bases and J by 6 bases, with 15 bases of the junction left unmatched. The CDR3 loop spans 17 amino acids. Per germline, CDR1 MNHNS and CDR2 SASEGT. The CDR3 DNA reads TGTGCCAGCAGTGAAATATTCGGACAGGTGGACTACGCTGAAGCTTTCTTT. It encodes CASSEIFGQVDYAEAFF.

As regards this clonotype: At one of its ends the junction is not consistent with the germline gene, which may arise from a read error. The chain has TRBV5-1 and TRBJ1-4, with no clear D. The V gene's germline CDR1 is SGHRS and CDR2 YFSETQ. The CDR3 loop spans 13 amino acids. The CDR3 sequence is CACSLGDGENLFF. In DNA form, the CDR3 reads TGCGCCTGCAGCTTGGGTGATGGTGAAAACCTGTTTTTT.

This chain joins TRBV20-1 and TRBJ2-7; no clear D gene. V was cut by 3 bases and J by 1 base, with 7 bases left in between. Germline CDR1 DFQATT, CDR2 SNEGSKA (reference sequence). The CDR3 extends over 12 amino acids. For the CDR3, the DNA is TGCAGTGCTAGGAGCCCTTCCTACGAGCAGTACTTC. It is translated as CSARSPSYEQYF.

CDR3 sequence: CASSPVVGTGRNTIYF. DNA of the CDR3: TGTGCCAGCAGCCCTGTAGTCGGGACAGGGAGAAACACCATATATTTT. The rearrangement uses TRBV7-2 and TRBJ1-3; TRBD1 matches at 9 bases. V dropped 5 bases and J dropped 5; count of bases not matched to a gene: 10. CDR3 length equals 16 residues. Germline V gene sequence: CDR1 SGHTA, CDR2 FQGNSA.

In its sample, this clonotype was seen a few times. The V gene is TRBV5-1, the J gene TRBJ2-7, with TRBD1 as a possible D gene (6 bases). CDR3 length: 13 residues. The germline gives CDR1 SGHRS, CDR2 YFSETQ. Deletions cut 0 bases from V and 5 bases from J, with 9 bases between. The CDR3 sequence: CASSLVQGHEQYF. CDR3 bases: TGCGCCAGCAGCTTGGTACAGGGCCACGAGCAGTACTTC. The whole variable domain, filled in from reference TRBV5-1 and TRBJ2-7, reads KAGVTQTPRYLIKTRGQQVTLSCSPISGHRSVSWYQQTPGQGLQFLFEYFSETQRNKGNFPGRFSGRQFSNSRSEMNVSTLELGDSALYLCASSLVQGHEQYFGPGTRLTVT.

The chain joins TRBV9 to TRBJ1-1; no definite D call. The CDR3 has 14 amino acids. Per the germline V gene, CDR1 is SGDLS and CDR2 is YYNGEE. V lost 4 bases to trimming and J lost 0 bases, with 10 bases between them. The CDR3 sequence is CASSPPTLNTEAFF. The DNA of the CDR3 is TGTGCCAGCAGCCCCCCGACCTTGAACACTGAAGCTTTCTTT.

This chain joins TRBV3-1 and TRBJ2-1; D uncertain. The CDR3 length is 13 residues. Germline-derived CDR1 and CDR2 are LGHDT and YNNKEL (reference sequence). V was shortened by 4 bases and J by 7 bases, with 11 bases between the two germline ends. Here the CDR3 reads CASSPTSANEQFF. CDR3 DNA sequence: TGTGCCAGCAGCCCAACGTCAGCAAATGAGCAGTTCTTC.

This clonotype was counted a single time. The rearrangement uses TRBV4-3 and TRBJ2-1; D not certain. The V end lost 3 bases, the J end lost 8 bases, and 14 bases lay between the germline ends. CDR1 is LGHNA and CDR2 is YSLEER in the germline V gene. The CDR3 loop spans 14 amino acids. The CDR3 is CASSHLGRTDEQFF. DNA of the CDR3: TGCGCCAGCAGCCACCTGGGCCGGACCGATGAGCAGTTCTTC.

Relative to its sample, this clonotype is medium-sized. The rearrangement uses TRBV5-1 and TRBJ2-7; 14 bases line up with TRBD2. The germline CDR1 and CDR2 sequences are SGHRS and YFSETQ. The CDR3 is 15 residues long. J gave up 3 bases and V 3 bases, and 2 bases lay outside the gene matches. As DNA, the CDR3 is TGCGCCAGCAGCTCGGGACTAGCGGGGGTCTACGAGCAGTACTTC. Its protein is CASSSGLAGVYEQYF.

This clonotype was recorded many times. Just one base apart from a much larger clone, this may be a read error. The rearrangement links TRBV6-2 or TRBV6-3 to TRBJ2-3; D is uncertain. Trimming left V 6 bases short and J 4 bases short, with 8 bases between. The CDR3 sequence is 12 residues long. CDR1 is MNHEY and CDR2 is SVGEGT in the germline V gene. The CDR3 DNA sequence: TGTGCCAGCAGGCAGCCTGCAGATACGCAGTATTTT. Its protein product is CASRQPADTQYF.

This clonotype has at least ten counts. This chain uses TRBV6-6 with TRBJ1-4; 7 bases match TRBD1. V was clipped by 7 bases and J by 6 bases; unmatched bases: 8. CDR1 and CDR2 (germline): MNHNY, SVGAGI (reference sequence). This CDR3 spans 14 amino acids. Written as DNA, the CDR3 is TGTGCCAGCACTTCGTGGCAGGGGGATGAAAAACTGTTTTTT. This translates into CASTSWQGDEKLFF.

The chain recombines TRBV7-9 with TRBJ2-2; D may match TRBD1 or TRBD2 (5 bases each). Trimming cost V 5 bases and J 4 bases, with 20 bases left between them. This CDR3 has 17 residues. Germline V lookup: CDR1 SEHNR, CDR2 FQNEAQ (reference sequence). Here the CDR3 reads CASSPPGPRAGTGELFF. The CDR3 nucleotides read TGTGCCAGCAGCCCACCGGGACCGAGGGCAGGCACCGGGGAGCTGTTTTTT.

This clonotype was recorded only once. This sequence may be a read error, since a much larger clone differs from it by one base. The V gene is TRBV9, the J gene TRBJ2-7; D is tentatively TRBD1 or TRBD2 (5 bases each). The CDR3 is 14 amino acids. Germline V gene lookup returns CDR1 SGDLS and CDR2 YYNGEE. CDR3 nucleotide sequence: TGTGCCGGCAGCGTGGGGACGGTCTCGGAAGAGCAGTCCTTC. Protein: CAGSVGTVSEEQSF.

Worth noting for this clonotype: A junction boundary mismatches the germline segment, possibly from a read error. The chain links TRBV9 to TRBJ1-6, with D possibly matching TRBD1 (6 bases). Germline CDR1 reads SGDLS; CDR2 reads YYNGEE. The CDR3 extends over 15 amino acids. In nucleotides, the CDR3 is TGTGCCAGCGGCGTAGCCAGGGGAGGGAATTCACCCCTCCACTTT. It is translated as CASGVARGGNSPLHF.

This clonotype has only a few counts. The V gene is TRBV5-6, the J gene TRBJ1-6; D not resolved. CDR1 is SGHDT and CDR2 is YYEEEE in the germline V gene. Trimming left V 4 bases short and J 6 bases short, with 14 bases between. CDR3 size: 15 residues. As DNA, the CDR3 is TGTGCCAGCAGCCAACTAAGTGGCCCTAATTCACCCCTCCACTTT. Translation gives CASSQLSGPNSPLHF.

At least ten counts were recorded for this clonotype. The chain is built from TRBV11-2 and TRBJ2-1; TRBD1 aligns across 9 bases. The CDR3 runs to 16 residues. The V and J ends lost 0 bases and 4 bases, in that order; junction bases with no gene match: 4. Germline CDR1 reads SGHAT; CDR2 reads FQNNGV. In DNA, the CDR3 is TGTGCCAGCAGCTTAGATGGGGACAGGGTGTACAATGAGCAGTTCTTC. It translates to CASSLDGDRVYNEQFF.

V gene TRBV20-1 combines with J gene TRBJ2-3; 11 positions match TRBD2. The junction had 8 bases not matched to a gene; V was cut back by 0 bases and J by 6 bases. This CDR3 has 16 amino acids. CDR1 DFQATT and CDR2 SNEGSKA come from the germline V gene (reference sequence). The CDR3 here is CSARDLPSGGLDTQYF. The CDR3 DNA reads TGCAGTGCTAGAGATCTTCCTAGCGGGGGGTTGGATACGCAGTATTTT.

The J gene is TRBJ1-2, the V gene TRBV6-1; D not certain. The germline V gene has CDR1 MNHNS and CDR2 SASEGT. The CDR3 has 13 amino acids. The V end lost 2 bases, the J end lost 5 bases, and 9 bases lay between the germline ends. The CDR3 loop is CASSESEEYGYTF. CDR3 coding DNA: TGTGCCAGCAGTGAATCAGAAGAGTATGGCTACACCTTC.

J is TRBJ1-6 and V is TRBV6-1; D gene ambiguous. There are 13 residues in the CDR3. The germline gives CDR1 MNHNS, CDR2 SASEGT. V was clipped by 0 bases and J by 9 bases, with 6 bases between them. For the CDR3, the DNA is TGTGCCAGCAGTGAAGCGCTTCTTTCACCCCTCCACTTT. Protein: CASSEALLSPLHF.

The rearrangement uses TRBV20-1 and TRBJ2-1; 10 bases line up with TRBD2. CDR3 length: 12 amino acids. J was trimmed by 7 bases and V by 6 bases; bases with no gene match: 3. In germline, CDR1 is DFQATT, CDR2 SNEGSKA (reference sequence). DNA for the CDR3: TGCAGTGCCCGTAGCGGGAGGAATGAGCAGTTCTTC. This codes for CSARSGRNEQFF.

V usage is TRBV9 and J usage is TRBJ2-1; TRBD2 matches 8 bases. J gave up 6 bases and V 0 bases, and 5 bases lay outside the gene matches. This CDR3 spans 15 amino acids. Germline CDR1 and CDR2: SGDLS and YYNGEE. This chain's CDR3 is CASSVGGGRLNEQFF. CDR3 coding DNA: TGTGCCAGCAGCGTAGGCGGCGGGAGGCTCAATGAGCAGTTCTTC.

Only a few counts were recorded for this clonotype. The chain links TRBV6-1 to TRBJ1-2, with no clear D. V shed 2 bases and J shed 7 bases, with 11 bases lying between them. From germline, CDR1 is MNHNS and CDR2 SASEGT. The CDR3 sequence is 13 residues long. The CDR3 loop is CASSETGRSGYTF. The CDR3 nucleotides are TGTGCCAGCAGTGAAACGGGGAGGTCTGGCTACACCTTC.

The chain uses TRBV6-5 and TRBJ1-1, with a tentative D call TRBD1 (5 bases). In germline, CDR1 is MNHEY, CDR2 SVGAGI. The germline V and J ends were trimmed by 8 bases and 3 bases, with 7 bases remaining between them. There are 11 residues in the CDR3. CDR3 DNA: TGTGCCAGCCAAGGGGACACTGAAGCTTTCTTT. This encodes CASQGDTEAFF.

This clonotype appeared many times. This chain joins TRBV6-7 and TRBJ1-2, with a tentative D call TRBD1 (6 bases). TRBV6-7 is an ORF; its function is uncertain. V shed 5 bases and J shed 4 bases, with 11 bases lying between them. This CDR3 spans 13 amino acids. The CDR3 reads CASSHLGAYGYTF. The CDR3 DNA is TGTGCCAGCAGTCACTTGGGGGCCTATGGCTACACCTTC.

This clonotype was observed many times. CDR3 region: CAWKNTGELFF. The CDR3 DNA reads TGTGCCTGGAAAAACACCGGGGAGCTGTTTTTT. This chain uses TRBV30 with TRBJ2-2, with D unresolved. The ends were cut back, 4 bases at V and 2 bases at J, with 2 bases in the middle. Germline assignment: CDR1 GTSNPN and CDR2 SVGIG (reference sequence). The CDR3 is made up of 11 amino acids.

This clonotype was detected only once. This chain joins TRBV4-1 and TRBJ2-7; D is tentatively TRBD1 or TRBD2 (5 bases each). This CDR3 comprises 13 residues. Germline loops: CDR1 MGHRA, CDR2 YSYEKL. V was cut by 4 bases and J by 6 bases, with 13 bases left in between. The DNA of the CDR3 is TGCGCCAGCAGCCTCGGGACCACGCTCGAGCAGTACTTC. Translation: CASSLGTTLEQYF.

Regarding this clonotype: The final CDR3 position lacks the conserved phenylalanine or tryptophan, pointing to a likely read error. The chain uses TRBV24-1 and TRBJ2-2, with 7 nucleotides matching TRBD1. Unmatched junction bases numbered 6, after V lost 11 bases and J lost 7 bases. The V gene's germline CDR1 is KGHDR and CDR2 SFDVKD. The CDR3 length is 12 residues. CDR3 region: CASQGVGGELFV. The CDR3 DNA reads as TGTGCCAGCCAGGGGGTTGGCGGGGAGCTGTTTGTT.

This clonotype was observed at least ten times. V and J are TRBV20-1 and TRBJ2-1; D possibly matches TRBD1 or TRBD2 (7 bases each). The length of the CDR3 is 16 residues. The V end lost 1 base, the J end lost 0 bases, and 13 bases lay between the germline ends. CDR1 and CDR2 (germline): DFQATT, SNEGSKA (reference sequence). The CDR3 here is CSARGQGGVSYNEQFF. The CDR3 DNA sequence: TGCAGTGCTAGAGGACAGGGAGGGGTCTCCTACAATGAGCAGTTCTTC.